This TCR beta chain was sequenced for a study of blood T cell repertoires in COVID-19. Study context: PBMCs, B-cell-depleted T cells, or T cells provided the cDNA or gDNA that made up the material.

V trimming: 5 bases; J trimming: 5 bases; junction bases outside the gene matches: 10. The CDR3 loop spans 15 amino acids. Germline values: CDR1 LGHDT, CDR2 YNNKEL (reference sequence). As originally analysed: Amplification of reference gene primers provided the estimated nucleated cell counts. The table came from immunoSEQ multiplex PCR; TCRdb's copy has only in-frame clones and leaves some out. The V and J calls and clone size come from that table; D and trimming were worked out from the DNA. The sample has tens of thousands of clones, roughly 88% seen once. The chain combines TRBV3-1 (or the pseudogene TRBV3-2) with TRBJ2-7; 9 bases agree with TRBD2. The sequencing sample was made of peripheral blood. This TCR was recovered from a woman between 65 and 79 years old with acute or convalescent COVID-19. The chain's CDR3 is CASSTGLAGWDEQYF. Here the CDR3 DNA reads TGTGCCAGCAGCACGGGACTAGCTGGGTGGGACGAGCAGTACTTC.